These 11 T cell receptor beta chains came from one sample sequenced in a study of OX40 agonist ivuxolimab in advanced cancers. Assay used: immunoSEQ multiplex PCR; TCRdb lists only in-frame clones, some missing. The sample yields over 85,000 clones, less than 95% seen once. The specimen comprised CD4+ or CD8+ T cells sorted from blood, sampled in a trial of the OX40 agonist ivuxolimab. These receptors were collected from an adult with an advanced solid tumor such as melanoma, head and neck, liver or kidney cancer.

The CDR3 protein is CASSFYRGRSSYEQYF. The CDR3 nucleotides read TGTGCCAGCAGCTTTTACAGGGGCCGAAGCTCCTACGAGCAGTACTTC. This sequence joins TRBV13 and TRBJ2-7, with 7 positions matching TRBD1. J lost 0 bases, V lost 3 bases, and 8 bases had no gene match. Germline values: CDR1 PRHDT, CDR2 FYEKMQ (reference sequence). This CDR3 spans 16 amino acids.

This clone was counted a single time. V is TRBV29-1 and J is TRBJ2-1, with D possibly being TRBD1 (5 bases). Germline CDR1 and CDR2: SQVTM and ANQGSEA. The CDR3 contains 11 residues. Trimming pared 6 bases from V and 7 bases from J, leaving 10 bases between. This chain's CDR3 is CSVAGSNEQFF. The CDR3 bases are TGCAGCGTCGCAGGGTCTAATGAGCAGTTCTTC.

This clone was picked up one time. This rearrangement joins TRBV28 to TRBJ2-7; D perhaps matches TRBD2 (6 bases). V was shortened by 2 bases and J by 6 bases, with 14 bases between the two germline ends. CDR3 length: 14 residues. Germline V lookup: CDR1 MDHEN, CDR2 SYDVKM. As DNA, the CDR3 is TGTGCCAGCAGTTTAGGAGGGATCGGTTTCGAGCAGTACTTC. Encoded protein: CASSLGGIGFEQYF.

The rearrangement links TRBV7-2 to TRBJ2-3; weak D call: TRBD2 (5 bases). The CDR3 is 15 residues long. From germline, CDR1 is SGHTA and CDR2 FQGNSA. Deletions cut 2 bases from V and 4 bases from J, with 13 bases between. In DNA, the CDR3 is TGTGCCAGCAGCTTAAATCTACTAGTCCCAGATACGCAGTATTTT. Protein sequence: CASSLNLLVPDTQYF.

The chain links TRBV19 to TRBJ1-5; unclear D gene. V lost 4 bases and J 7 bases, leaving 17 bases between the germline ends. The CDR3 has 15 amino acids. Germline V gene sequence: CDR1 LNHDA, CDR2 SQIVND (reference sequence). CDR3 in DNA: TGTGCCAGTAGTACACCACCCCCGGGAGGGCAGCCCCAGCATTTT. It yields the protein CASSTPPPGGQPQHF.

V and J are TRBV19 and TRBJ2-1, with D tentatively TRBD1 (5 bases). The CDR3 is 14 residues long. Per germline, CDR1 LNHDA and CDR2 SQIVND (reference sequence). V lost 5 bases and J lost 5, with 13 bases in between. The CDR3 here is CASSPQGVHNEQFF. The CDR3 nucleotides read TGTGCCAGTAGTCCCCAGGGCGTCCACAATGAGCAGTTCTTC.

The chain recombines TRBV7-3 with TRBJ2-3; 7 bases are a match to TRBD2. There are 17 residues in the CDR3. Trimming took 1 base from V and 1 from J; bases not matched to a gene: 8. CDR1 and CDR2 (germline): SGHTA, FQGTGA. CDR3 in amino acids: CASSLRGGGRGTDTQYF. CDR3 bases: TGTGCCAGCAGCTTAAGAGGCGGGGGAAGGGGCACAGATACGCAGTATTTT. Based on the CDR3 plus reference TRBV7-3 and TRBJ2-3, the full variable domain is GAGVSQTPSNKVTEKGKYVELRCDPISGHTALYWYRQSLGQGPEFLIYFQGTGAADDSGLPNDRFFAVRPEGSVSTLKIQRTERGDSAVYLCASSLRGGGRGTDTQYFGPGTRLTVL.

J is TRBJ2-7 and V is TRBV28; 10 nucleotides match TRBD2. V gave up 5 bases and J gave up 7 bases; unmatched junction bases: 11. Per the germline V gene, CDR1 is MDHEN and CDR2 is SYDVKM. This CDR3 region has 15 residues. The CDR3 protein is CASSPPAGGPVEQYF. CDR3 in DNA: TGTGCCAGCAGTCCCCCAGCGGGAGGGCCGGTGGAGCAGTACTTC.

The chain combines TRBV5-5 with TRBJ2-5; D might be TRBD1 (5 bases). CDR3 length: 17 residues. Germline V lookup: CDR1 SGHKS, CDR2 YYEKEE (reference sequence). Trimming shortened V by 0 bases and J by 0 bases, and 15 bases separated the two germline ends. CDR3 loop: CASSLGASQGYQETQYF. CDR3 DNA: TGTGCCAGCAGCTTGGGAGCTTCGCAGGGTTACCAAGAGACCCAGTACTTC.

The V and J genes are TRBV14 and TRBJ2-7; unclear D gene. V was trimmed by 4 bases and J by 1 base, leaving 11 bases between them. The CDR3 loop spans 14 amino acids. Per germline, CDR1 SGHDN and CDR2 FVKESK. In DNA, the CDR3 is TGTGCCAGCAGCCGTGAAGGGTTGTCCTACGAGCAGTACTTC. It yields the protein CASSREGLSYEQYF.

V and J are TRBV5-1 and TRBJ2-5; the D gene could be TRBD1 or TRBD2 (5 bases each). The germline CDR1 and CDR2 sequences are SGHRS and YFSETQ. V was pared by 6 bases and J by 4 bases, with 19 bases between. The CDR3 sequence is 15 residues long. DNA of the CDR3: TGCGCCAGCAATCACTACGGGGCAAAAAGAGAGACCCAGTACTTC. It yields the protein CASNHYGAKRETQYF.